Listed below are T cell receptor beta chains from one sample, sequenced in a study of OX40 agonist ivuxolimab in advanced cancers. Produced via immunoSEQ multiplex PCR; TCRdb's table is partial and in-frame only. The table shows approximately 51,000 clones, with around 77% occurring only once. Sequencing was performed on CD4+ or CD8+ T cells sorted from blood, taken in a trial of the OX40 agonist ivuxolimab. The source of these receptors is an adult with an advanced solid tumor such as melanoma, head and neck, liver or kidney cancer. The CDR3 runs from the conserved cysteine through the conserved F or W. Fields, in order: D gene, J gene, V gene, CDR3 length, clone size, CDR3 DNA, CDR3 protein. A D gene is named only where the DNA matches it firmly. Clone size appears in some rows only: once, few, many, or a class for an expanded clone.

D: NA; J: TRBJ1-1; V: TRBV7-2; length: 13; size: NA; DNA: TGTGCCAGCAGCTCCCGACAGAACACTGAAGCTTTCTTT; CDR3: CASSSRQNTEAFF
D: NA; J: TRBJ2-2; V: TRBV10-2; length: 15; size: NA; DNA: TGCGCCAGCACGACCGGGACGTGGCTCACCGGGGAGCTGTTTTTT; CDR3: CASTTGTWLTGELFF
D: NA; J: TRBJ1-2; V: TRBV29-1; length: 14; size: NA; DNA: TGCAGCGGTCTGGACACCGGGATTTCCCGTGGCTACACCTTC; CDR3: CSGLDTGISRGYTF
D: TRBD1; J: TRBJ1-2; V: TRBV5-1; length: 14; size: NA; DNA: TGCGCCAGCAGCTTGCACCAAGGGGGCGGGGGCTACACCTTC; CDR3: CASSLHQGGGGYTF
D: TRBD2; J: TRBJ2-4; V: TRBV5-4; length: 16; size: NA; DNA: TGTGCCAGCAGCTTCGCGTGGGGGGAGGGCAAAAACATTCAGTACTTC; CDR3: CASSFAWGEGKNIQYF
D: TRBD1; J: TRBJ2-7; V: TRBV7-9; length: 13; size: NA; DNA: TGTGCCAGCACTGACAGGGCCACCTACGAGCAGTACTTC; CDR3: CASTDRATYEQYF
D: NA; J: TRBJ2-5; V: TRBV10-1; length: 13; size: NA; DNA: TGCGCCAGCAGTGAGACAGGGACGGAGACCCAGTACTTC; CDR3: CASSETGTETQYF
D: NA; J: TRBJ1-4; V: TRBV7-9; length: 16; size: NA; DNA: TGTGCCAGCAGCTTAGCGGGGCCAGGGGAAGGAGAAAAACTGTTTTTT; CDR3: CASSLAGPGEGEKLFF
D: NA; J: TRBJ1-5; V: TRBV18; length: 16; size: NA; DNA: TGTGCCAGCTCACCACGAGGGGGAGGAGGCAATCAGCCCCAGCATTTT; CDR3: CASSPRGGGGNQPQHF
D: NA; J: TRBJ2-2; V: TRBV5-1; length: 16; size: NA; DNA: TGCGCCAGCAGCTTAAACCCTCCCACGAACACCGGGGAGCTGTTTTTT; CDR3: CASSLNPPTNTGELFF
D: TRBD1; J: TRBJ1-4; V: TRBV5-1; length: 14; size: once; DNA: TGCGCCAGCTCCGGACAGGGAACTAATGAAAAACTGTTTTTT; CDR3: CASSGQGTNEKLFF
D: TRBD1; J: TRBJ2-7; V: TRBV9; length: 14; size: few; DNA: TGTGCCAGCAGCGTAGCTACAGGGGGCTACGAGCAGTACTTC; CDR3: CASSVATGGYEQYF
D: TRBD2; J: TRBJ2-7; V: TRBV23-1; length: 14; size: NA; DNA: TGCGCCAGCGCCTACTTGGCGGGAGTGAGAGAGCAGTACTTC; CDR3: CASAYLAGVREQYF
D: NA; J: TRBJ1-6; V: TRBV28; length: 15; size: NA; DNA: TGTGCCAGCAGTGCCGCCCGTAGGCATAATTCACCCCTCCACTTT; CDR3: CASSAARRHNSPLHF
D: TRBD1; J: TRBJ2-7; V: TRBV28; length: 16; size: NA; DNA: TGTGCCAGCAGTTTATATCCCCCAGGGGGCATCGACGAGCAGTACTTC; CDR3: CASSLYPPGGIDEQYF
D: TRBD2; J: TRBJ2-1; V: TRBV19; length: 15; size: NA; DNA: TGTGCCAGTAGTGGACTAGCGGGCCGATACAATGAGCAGTTCTTC; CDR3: CASSGLAGRYNEQFF
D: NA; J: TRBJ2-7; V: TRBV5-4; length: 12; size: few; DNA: TGTGCCAGCAGCTTACAGGCCTACGAGCAGTACTTC; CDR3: CASSLQAYEQYF
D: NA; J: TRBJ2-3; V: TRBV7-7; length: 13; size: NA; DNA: TGTGCTAGCAGCTTAGACAGCACAGATACGCAGTATTTT; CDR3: CASSLDSTDTQYF
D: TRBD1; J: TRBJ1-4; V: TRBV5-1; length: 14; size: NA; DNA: TGCGCCAGCAGCGGGGGACAGATAGACGAAAAACTGTTTTTT; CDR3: CASSGGQIDEKLFF
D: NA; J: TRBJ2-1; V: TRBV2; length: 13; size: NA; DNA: TGTGCCAGCAGTGTAAAGCGCTACAATGAGCAGTTCTTC; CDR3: CASSVKRYNEQFF
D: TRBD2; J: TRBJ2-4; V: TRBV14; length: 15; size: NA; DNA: TGTGCCAGCAGCCCTCAAGCGGGGGGCTGGAACATTCAGTACTTC; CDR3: CASSPQAGGWNIQYF
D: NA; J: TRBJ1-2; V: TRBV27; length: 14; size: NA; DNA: TGTGCCAGCAGAGTCCAGGGAGGCGGCTATGGCTACACCTTC; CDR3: CASRVQGGGYGYTF
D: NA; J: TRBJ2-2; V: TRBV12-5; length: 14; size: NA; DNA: TGTGCTAGTGGTCCGGACATCAACACCGGGGAGCTGTTTTTT; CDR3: CASGPDINTGELFF
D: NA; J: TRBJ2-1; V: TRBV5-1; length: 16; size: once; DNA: TGCGCCAGCAGCTTGGACCCCGGGAGCTCCTACAATGAGCAGTTCTTC; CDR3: CASSLDPGSSYNEQFF
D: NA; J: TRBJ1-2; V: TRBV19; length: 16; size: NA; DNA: TGTGCCAGTAGTATAGCTGTCCCAGGTTCAAACTATGGCTACACCTTC; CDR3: CASSIAVPGSNYGYTF
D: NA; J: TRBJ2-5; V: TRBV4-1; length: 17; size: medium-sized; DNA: TGCGCCAGCAGCCAAGATCCCGGAGGGGCTCAGCAAGAGACCCAGTACTTC; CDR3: CASSQDPGGAQQETQYF
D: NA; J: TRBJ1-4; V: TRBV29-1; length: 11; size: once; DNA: TGCAGCGTAGGGGGAGGGGGAAAACTGTTTTTT; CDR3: CSVGGGGKLFF
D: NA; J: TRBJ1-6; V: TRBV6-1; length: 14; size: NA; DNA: TGTGCCGGCCAAGAAGGAAACTATAATTCACCCCTCCACTTT; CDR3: CAGQEGNYNSPLHF
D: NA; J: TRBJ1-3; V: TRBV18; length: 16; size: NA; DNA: TGTGCCAGCTCACCAGGCCAGCTCCGCTCTGGAAACACCATATATTTT; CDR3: CASSPGQLRSGNTIYF
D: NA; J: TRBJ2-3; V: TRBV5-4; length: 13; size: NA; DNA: TGTGCCAGCAGCTCCACCTGGACAGATACGCAGTATTTT; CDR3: CASSSTWTDTQYF
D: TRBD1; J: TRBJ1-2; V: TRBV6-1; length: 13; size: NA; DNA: TGTGCCAGCAGTGAATCAGGGGGGTATGGCTACACCTTC; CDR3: CASSESGGYGYTF
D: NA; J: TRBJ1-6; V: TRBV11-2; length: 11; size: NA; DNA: TGTGCCAGCAGCTCCCGGAGAGCCCTCCACTTT; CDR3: CASSSRRALHF
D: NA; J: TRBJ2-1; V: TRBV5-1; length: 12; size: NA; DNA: TGCGCCAGCAGCATACTCCTGGGTGAGCAGTTCTTC; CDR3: CASSILLGEQFF
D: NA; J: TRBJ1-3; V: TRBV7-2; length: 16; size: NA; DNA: TGTGCCAGCAGCGACCTGACACCGTCCTCTGGAAACACCATATATTTT; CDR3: CASSDLTPSSGNTIYF
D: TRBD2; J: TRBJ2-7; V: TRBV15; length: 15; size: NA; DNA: TGTGCCACCAGCAGGGGGGGGGACTTGTCCTACGAGCAGTACTTC; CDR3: CATSRGGDLSYEQYF
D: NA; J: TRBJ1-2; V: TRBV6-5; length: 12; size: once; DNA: TGTGCCAGCAGTTACTTTGGGGGGGGCTACACCTTC; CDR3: CASSYFGGGYTF
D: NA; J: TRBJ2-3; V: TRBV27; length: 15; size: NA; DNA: TGTGCCAGCAGTTCCGGGACAAGGTTTACAGATACGCAGTATTTT; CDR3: CASSSGTRFTDTQYF
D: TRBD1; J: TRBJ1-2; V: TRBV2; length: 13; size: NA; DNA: TGTGCCAGCAGGGGGACAGGGGGAGATGGCTACACCTTC; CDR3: CASRGTGGDGYTF
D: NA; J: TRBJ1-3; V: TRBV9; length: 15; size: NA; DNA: TGTGCCAGCAGCGTAGTCCCAGACCTCAGAAACACCATATATTTT; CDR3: CASSVVPDLRNTIYF
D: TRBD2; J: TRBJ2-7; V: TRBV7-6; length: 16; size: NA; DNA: TGTGCCAGCAGCTTAGTAGCCAGCGGGAGATTATACGAGCAGTACTTC; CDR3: CASSLVASGRLYEQYF
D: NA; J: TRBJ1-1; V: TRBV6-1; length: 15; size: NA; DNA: TGTGCCAGCAGCCTTCTATCAGAGGGGAACACTGAAGCTTTCTTT; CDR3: CASSLLSEGNTEAFF
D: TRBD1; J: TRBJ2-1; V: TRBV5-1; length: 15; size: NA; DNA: TGCGCCAGCAGCTTACAGGGGGGATCCTACAATGAGCAGTTCTTC; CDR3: CASSLQGGSYNEQFF
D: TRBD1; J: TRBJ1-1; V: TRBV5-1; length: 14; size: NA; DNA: TGCGCCAGCAGCTCGGGACAGGGTTTCACTGAAGCTTTCTTT; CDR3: CASSSGQGFTEAFF
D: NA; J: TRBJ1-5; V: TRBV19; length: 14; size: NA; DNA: TGTGCCAGTAGTATAGGTCGGGGAATCCAGCCCCAGCATTTT; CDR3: CASSIGRGIQPQHF
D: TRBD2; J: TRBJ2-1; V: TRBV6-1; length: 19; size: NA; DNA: TGTGCCAGCAGTGTATCTAGCGGGAGCCCCGACACCTCCTACAATGAGCAGTTCTTC; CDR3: CASSVSSGSPDTSYNEQFF
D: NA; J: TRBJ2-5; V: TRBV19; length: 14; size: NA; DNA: TGTGCCAGTAGCCCCTGGGGTGATCAAGAGACCCAGTACTTC; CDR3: CASSPWGDQETQYF
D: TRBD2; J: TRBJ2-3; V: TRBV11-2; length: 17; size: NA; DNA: TGTGCCAGCAGCTTACGTTCTAGCGGGGTAGTTTTGTATACGCAGTATTTT; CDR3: CASSLRSSGVVLYTQYF
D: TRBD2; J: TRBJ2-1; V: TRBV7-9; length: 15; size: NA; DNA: TGTGCCAGCGGAATAGTAGCGGGAGTCTACAATGAGCAGTTCTTC; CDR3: CASGIVAGVYNEQFF
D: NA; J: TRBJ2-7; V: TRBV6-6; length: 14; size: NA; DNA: TGTGCCAGCACTAAGCCAAGCTCAGCCCACGAGCAGTACTTC; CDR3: CASTKPSSAHEQYF
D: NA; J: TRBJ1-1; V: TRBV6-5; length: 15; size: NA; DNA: TGTGCCAGCAGGCCCGGAGAACAGGGGAACACTGAAGCTTTCTTT; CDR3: CASRPGEQGNTEAFF